This is a list of T cell receptor beta chains from one sample in a study of tumor-infiltrating lymphocytes in primary liver carcinoma. TCRdb called the multiplex PCR reads again in MiXCR, with one record for every CDR3 protein. The data contain 50,000 or so distinct CDR3 sequences, about 78% of them seen just once; the ten biggest clones take up about 24%. Source material: liver tumor tissue from sampling region 5. The receptors here all came from a man between 40 and 49 years old with primary liver carcinoma and hepatitis B virus infection. CDR3s include the opening cysteine and the closing phenylalanine or tryptophan. A D gene is named only where the DNA matches it firmly. Rows give clone size only sometimes, using once, few, many, or a class for an expanded clone.

j_gene: TRBJ2-7
d_gene: TRBD2
abundance: once
v_gene: TRBV11-2
CDR3nt: TGTGCCAGTAGCTTACTAGCGCCAGGCTACGAGCAGTACTTC
CDR3aa: CASSLLAPGYEQYF

j_gene: TRBJ1-5
d_gene: NA
abundance: NA
v_gene: TRBV11-2
CDR3nt: TGTACCAGCAGCTTAGTAGGGGTAACAGGGAACAATCGGCCCCAGCATTTT
CDR3aa: CTSSLVGVTGNNRPQHF

j_gene: TRBJ2-1
d_gene: NA
abundance: NA
v_gene: TRBV10-1
CDR3nt: TGCGCCAGCAGCGATGGAGAGGGTACCCAGCAGTTCTTC
CDR3aa: CASSDGEGTQQFF

j_gene: TRBJ1-2
d_gene: NA
abundance: NA
v_gene: TRBV29-1
CDR3nt: TGCAGCGCTCGAGATGGAGGCTACACCTTC
CDR3aa: CSARDGGYTF

j_gene: TRBJ2-7
d_gene: NA
abundance: NA
v_gene: TRBV28
CDR3nt: TGTGTCAGCAGTTTCGGCTACCAGCAGTACTTC
CDR3aa: CVSSFGYQQYF

j_gene: TRBJ2-7
d_gene: NA
abundance: few
v_gene: TRBV6-2/TRBV6-3
CDR3nt: TGTGCCAGCAGTCACGATGTACCCTATGAGCAGTACTTC
CDR3aa: CASSHDVPYEQYF

j_gene: TRBJ2-7
d_gene: NA
abundance: NA
v_gene: TRBV7-9
CDR3nt: TGTGCTAGCAGCCCAAGCCATCACTTTAGCTCTTACGAGCAGTACTTC
CDR3aa: CASSPSHHFSSYEQYF

j_gene: TRBJ2-7
d_gene: NA
abundance: NA
v_gene: TRBV11-1
CDR3nt: TGTGCCAGCAGCTTAGGGCTGGCGAGTGAAAGCCCCTACGAGCAGTACTTC
CDR3aa: CASSLGLASESPYEQYF

j_gene: TRBJ1-1
d_gene: NA
abundance: NA
v_gene: TRBV28
CDR3nt: TGTGCCAGCAGTTTGGGCAATCCGGACACTGAAGCTTTCTTT
CDR3aa: CASSLGNPDTEAFF

j_gene: TRBJ1-6
d_gene: NA
abundance: NA
v_gene: TRBV11-2
CDR3nt: TGTGCCAGTAGCTTACACATGGGGCTCTCACGCCTCCACTTT
CDR3aa: CASSLHMGLSRLHF

j_gene: TRBJ2-3
d_gene: TRBD1
abundance: many
v_gene: TRBV30
CDR3nt: TGTGCCTGGGGTCCGGGACAGGGATCGAATACGCAGTATTTT
CDR3aa: CAWGPGQGSNTQYF

j_gene: TRBJ2-7
d_gene: TRBD2
abundance: NA
v_gene: TRBV11-2
CDR3nt: TGTGCCAGTAGCTTGAGGGAGGGGAGGACTAGCGGGCTCAGCTTCTACGAGCAATACTTC
CDR3aa: CASSLREGRTSGLSFYEQYF

j_gene: TRBJ2-1
d_gene: TRBD2
abundance: NA
v_gene: TRBV5-1
CDR3nt: TGCGCCAGCAGCTTGGTTTCCTGGGAGGGGCGTCATCACTACAATGAGCAGTTCTTC
CDR3aa: CASSLVSWEGRHHYNEQFF

j_gene: TRBJ2-1
d_gene: NA
abundance: NA
v_gene: TRBV11-3
CDR3nt: TGTGCCGGCAGTTTAGGCGTCCCGAACAATGAGCAGTTCTTC
CDR3aa: CAGSLGVPNNEQFF

j_gene: TRBJ2-2
d_gene: NA
abundance: NA
v_gene: TRBV5-1
CDR3nt: TGCGCCAGCAGATCGCCTTTGCGAAACACAGAGGAGCTGTTTTTT
CDR3aa: CASRSPLRNTEELFF

j_gene: TRBJ2-7
d_gene: NA
abundance: NA
v_gene: TRBV11-2
CDR3nt: TGTGCCATCGGCTCGGGAGCAGGTAACTACGAGCAGTACTTC
CDR3aa: CAIGSGAGNYEQYF

j_gene: TRBJ2-1
d_gene: TRBD2
abundance: NA
v_gene: TRBV29-1
CDR3nt: TGCAGCGTTGCCTTAGTGGGAGGGGTCAGTGAGCAGTTCTTC
CDR3aa: CSVALVGGVSEQFF

j_gene: TRBJ1-6
d_gene: NA
abundance: NA
v_gene: TRBV11-1
CDR3nt: TGTGCTAACAGCCGGACACTGGTTTCACCCCTCTACTTT
CDR3aa: CANSRTLVSPLYF

j_gene: TRBJ1-5
d_gene: NA
abundance: medium-sized
v_gene: TRBV6-5
CDR3nt: TGTGCCAGCGGGGACGGTAGCAATCAGCCCCAGCATTTT
CDR3aa: CASGDGSNQPQHF

j_gene: TRBJ2-5
d_gene: NA
abundance: NA
v_gene: TRBV6-1
CDR3nt: TGTGCCAGCAGTGATCCTCGATGGGGGGTAAGGGCCCAGTACTTC
CDR3aa: CASSDPRWGVRAQYF

j_gene: TRBJ2-2
d_gene: NA
abundance: NA
v_gene: TRBV5-1
CDR3nt: TGCGCCAGCAACATGGAGATATTGAGCACCGGGGAGCTGTTTTTT
CDR3aa: CASNMEILSTGELFF

j_gene: TRBJ2-3
d_gene: TRBD2
abundance: many
v_gene: TRBV19
CDR3nt: TGTGCCAGTAGATTCAAACCCGGGACTAGAAACACGGATACGCAGTATTTT
CDR3aa: CASRFKPGTRNTDTQYF

j_gene: TRBJ2-5
d_gene: NA
abundance: few
v_gene: TRBV6-1
CDR3nt: TGTGCCAGCAGTGAAGCGGTGGGCAGCCAAGAGACCCATTACTTC
CDR3aa: CASSEAVGSQETHYF

j_gene: TRBJ1-5
d_gene: NA
abundance: NA
v_gene: TRBV7-2
CDR3nt: TGTGCCAGTTCGACGGGAAATAGCAATCAGTCCCAGCATTTT
CDR3aa: CASSTGNSNQSQHF

j_gene: TRBJ2-7
d_gene: NA
abundance: NA
v_gene: TRBV11-2
CDR3nt: TGCGCCAGCAGCCATGGGGGCTACGAGCAGTACTTC
CDR3aa: CASSHGGYEQYF

j_gene: TRBJ2-3
d_gene: NA
abundance: NA
v_gene: TRBV7-9
CDR3nt: TGTGCCAGCAGTGGTGATACGCAGTATTTT
CDR3aa: CASSGDTQYF

j_gene: TRBJ2-7
d_gene: TRBD2
abundance: NA
v_gene: TRBV5-1
CDR3nt: TGCGCCAGCAGTGTGGGGACTAGCTGGAGCCCCGAGCAGTACTTC
CDR3aa: CASSVGTSWSPEQYF

j_gene: TRBJ2-7
d_gene: NA
abundance: NA
v_gene: TRBV10-1
CDR3nt: TGTGCCAACAGTGAACTCAGAGGGAGCCCCTACAAGCAGTACTTC
CDR3aa: CANSELRGSPYKQYF

j_gene: TRBJ1-2
d_gene: NA
abundance: NA
v_gene: TRBV14
CDR3nt: TGTGCCAGCAGCCAAGTAACCGGGACAACCCATGGCTACACCTTC
CDR3aa: CASSQVTGTTHGYTF

j_gene: TRBJ2-7
d_gene: NA
abundance: once
v_gene: TRBV6-2/TRBV6-3
CDR3nt: TGTGCCAGCAGGTCCTTCGACGACGGGCAGTACTTC
CDR3aa: CASRSFDDGQYF

j_gene: TRBJ2-3
d_gene: NA
abundance: NA
v_gene: TRBV29-1
CDR3nt: TGCAGCGTTCTAGGTAGTGGCGGCGCAGATACGCAATATTTT
CDR3aa: CSVLGSGGADTQYF

j_gene: TRBJ2-7
d_gene: TRBD2
abundance: NA
v_gene: TRBV11-2
CDR3nt: TGTTCCCGCAGCTTACTAGCGGGAGGCTACGAGCAGTATTTC
CDR3aa: CSRSLLAGGYEQYF

j_gene: TRBJ2-1
d_gene: NA
abundance: medium-sized
v_gene: TRBV5-1
CDR3nt: TGCGCCAGCAGCTTAGGTGGGGACAATGAGCAGTTCTTC
CDR3aa: CASSLGGDNEQFF

j_gene: TRBJ1-2
d_gene: NA
abundance: NA
v_gene: TRBV4-3
CDR3nt: TGCGCCAGCAGCCAACCCGGAACAGGGAATGGCTGCACCTTC
CDR3aa: CASSQPGTGNGCTF

j_gene: TRBJ2-7
d_gene: TRBD1
abundance: NA
v_gene: TRBV11-3
CDR3nt: TGTGCCAGCAACGTGGGACAGTCCTTCAAGCAGTACTTC
CDR3aa: CASNVGQSFKQYF

j_gene: TRBJ1-5
d_gene: NA
abundance: few
v_gene: TRBV29-1
CDR3nt: TGCAACGTTGACTGGCAGAACAATCAGCCCCAGCATTTT
CDR3aa: CNVDWQNNQPQHF

j_gene: TRBJ2-7
d_gene: NA
abundance: NA
v_gene: TRBV11-1
CDR3nt: TGTCCCAGCAGCTCATCCCGGGACCCCTCCTATGAGCAGTACTTC
CDR3aa: CPSSSSRDPSYEQYF

j_gene: TRBJ2-1
d_gene: TRBD2
abundance: NA
v_gene: TRBV29-1
CDR3nt: TGCAGGAGGACTAGCGGGAAGCTCTATGAGCACTTCTTC
CDR3aa: CRRTSGKLYEHFF

j_gene: TRBJ2-3
d_gene: NA
abundance: NA
v_gene: TRBV7-9
CDR3nt: TGTGCCAGCAACTTAGACGAGAGGGACACAGATACGCAGTATTTT
CDR3aa: CASNLDERDTDTQYF

j_gene: TRBJ2-1
d_gene: NA
abundance: NA
v_gene: TRBV29-1
CDR3nt: TGCAGCGTGAAAGTATACGAGCGGTTCTTT
CDR3aa: CSVKVYERFF

j_gene: TRBJ2-6
d_gene: NA
abundance: NA
v_gene: TRBV28
CDR3nt: TGTGCCAGCAGCAGGGATGAGACCGTCCTCTCTGGGGGCAACGTCCTGACTTTC
CDR3aa: CASSRDETVLSGGNVLTF

j_gene: TRBJ1-4
d_gene: NA
abundance: many
v_gene: TRBV6-6
CDR3nt: TGTGCCAGCAGTTACGCCGGGGGCGTCCTTGATGAAAAACTGTTTTTT
CDR3aa: CASSYAGGVLDEKLFF

j_gene: TRBJ1-1
d_gene: NA
abundance: many
v_gene: TRBV7-9
CDR3nt: TGTGCCAGCAGATCCGACACGAATGGAGCTTTCTTT
CDR3aa: CASRSDTNGAFF

j_gene: TRBJ2-3
d_gene: TRBD2
abundance: many
v_gene: TRBV30
CDR3nt: TGTGCCTGGAGCCGACTAGCGTTCACAGATACGCAGTATTTT
CDR3aa: CAWSRLAFTDTQYF

j_gene: TRBJ1-2
d_gene: NA
abundance: many
v_gene: TRBV5-4
CDR3nt: TGTGCCAGCAGCTTGGGTCTCGGTGGGGGACCCCCGGGCGGGCAGGGCTACACCTTC
CDR3aa: CASSLGLGGGPPGGQGYTF

j_gene: TRBJ1-1
d_gene: NA
abundance: NA
v_gene: TRBV12-3/TRBV12-4
CDR3nt: TGTGCCAGCGGATATGTGACGGCTGAAGCTTTCTTT
CDR3aa: CASGYVTAEAFF

j_gene: TRBJ2-7
d_gene: NA
abundance: once
v_gene: TRBV5-6
CDR3nt: TGTGCCAGCAATCCGTTCCCCTCCTACGAGCAGTATTTC
CDR3aa: CASNPFPSYEQYF

j_gene: TRBJ2-7
d_gene: TRBD1
abundance: many
v_gene: TRBV28
CDR3nt: TGTGCCAGCAGTGAACCAGGACAGGGTCGCAACGAGCAGTACTTC
CDR3aa: CASSEPGQGRNEQYF

j_gene: TRBJ2-7
d_gene: TRBD2
abundance: NA
v_gene: TRBV5-6
CDR3nt: TGTGCCGGCAGCTCCGGGACTAGCGGCCTCGGGCAGTACTTC
CDR3aa: CAGSSGTSGLGQYF

j_gene: TRBJ2-5
d_gene: NA
abundance: NA
v_gene: TRBV10-2
CDR3nt: TGTGCCAGCAGTAACCCTAGAGAGGCCCAGTATTTC
CDR3aa: CASSNPREAQYF

j_gene: TRBJ1-1
d_gene: NA
abundance: NA
v_gene: TRBV11-2
CDR3nt: TGTGCCAGCAGCCCCCTCTGGCCGAACACTGAAGCTTCATTT
CDR3aa: CASSPLWPNTEASF

j_gene: TRBJ2-1
d_gene: TRBD2
abundance: NA
v_gene: TRBV5-1
CDR3nt: TGCGCCAGTAGCTCTAGCGGGGGGTACAATGAGCGGTTCTTC
CDR3aa: CASSSSGGYNERFF

j_gene: TRBJ2-7
d_gene: NA
abundance: medium-sized
v_gene: TRBV6-5
CDR3nt: TGTGCCAGCAGTTACAGGGGGGCGCCGACCGAGCAGTACTTC
CDR3aa: CASSYRGAPTEQYF